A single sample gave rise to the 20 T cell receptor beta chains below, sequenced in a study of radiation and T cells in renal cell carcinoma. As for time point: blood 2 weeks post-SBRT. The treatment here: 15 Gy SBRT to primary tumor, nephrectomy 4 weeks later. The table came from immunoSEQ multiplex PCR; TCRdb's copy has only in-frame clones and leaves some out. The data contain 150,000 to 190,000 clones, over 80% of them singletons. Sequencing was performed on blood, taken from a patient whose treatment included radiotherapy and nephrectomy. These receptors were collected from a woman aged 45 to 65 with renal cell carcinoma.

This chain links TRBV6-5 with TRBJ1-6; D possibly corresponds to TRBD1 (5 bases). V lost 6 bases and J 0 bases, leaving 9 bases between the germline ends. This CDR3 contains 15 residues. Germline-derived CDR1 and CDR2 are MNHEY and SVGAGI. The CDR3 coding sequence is TGTGCCAGCAGCTCAGGGTACTCCTATAATTCACCCCTCCACTTT. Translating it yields CASSSGYSYNSPLHF.

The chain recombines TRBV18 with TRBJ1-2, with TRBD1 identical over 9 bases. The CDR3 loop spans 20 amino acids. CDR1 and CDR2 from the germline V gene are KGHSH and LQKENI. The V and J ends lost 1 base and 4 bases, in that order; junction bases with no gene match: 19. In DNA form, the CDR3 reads TGTGCCAGCTCACCACGGTCCCCCGGGACAGGGAGCAAGACGGGCTATGGCTACACCTTC. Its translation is CASSPRSPGTGSKTGYGYTF.

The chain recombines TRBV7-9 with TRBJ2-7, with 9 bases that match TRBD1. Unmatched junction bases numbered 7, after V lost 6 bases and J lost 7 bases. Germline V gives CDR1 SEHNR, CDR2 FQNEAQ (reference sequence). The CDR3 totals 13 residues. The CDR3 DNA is TGTGCCAGCAGACCGGGGACAGGGCATGAGCAGTACTTC. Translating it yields CASRPGTGHEQYF.

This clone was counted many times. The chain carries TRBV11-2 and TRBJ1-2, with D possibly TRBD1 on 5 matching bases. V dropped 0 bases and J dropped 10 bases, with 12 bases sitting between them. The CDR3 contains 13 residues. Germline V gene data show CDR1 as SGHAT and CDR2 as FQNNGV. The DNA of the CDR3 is TGTGCCAGCAGCTTAGATCCCTCAGGGCACTACACCTTC. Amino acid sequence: CASSLDPSGHYTF.

The chain's CDR3 is CASNRGFYEQYF. For the CDR3, the DNA is TGTGCCAGCAACAGGGGTTTCTACGAGCAGTACTTC. The chain links TRBV13 to TRBJ2-7, with 7 bases aligning to TRBD1. Germline V gene sequence: CDR1 PRHDT, CDR2 FYEKMQ (reference sequence). CDR3 size: 12 residues. V shed 7 bases and J 3 bases; nucleotides not matched to a gene: 3.

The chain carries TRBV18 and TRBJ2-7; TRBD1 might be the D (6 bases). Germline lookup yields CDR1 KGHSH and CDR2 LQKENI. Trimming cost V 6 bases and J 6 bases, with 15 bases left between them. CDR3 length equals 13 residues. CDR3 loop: CASSPKTGSEQYF. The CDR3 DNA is TGTGCCAGCTCCCCAAAGACAGGAAGCGAGCAGTACTTC. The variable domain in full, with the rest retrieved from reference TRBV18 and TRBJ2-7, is NAGVMQNPRHLVRRRGQEARLRCSPMKGHSHVYWYRQLPEEGLKFMVYLQKENIIDESGMPKERFSAEFPKEGPSILRIQQVVRGDSAAYFCASSPKTGSEQYFGPGTRLTVT.

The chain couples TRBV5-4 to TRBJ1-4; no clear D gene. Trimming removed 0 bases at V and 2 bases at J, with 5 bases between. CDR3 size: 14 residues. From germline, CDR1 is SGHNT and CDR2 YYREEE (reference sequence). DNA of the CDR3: TGTGCCAGCAGCTTGGCGGGGACTAATGAAAAACTGTTTTTT. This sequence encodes CASSLAGTNEKLFF.

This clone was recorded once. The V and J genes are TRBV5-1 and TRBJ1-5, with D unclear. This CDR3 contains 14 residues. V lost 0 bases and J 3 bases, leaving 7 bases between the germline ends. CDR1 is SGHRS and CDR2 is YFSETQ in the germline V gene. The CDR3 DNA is TGCGCCAGCAGCTTGGGGGAGACCAATCAGCCCCAGCATTTT. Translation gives CASSLGETNQPQHF.

The CDR3 reads CASSTTGTALREAFF. The CDR3 nucleotides read TGTGCCAGTAGTACAACCGGGACAGCCCTTCGGGAAGCTTTCTTT. This sequence joins TRBV19 and TRBJ1-1, with 7 bases that match TRBD1. The CDR3 runs to 15 residues. The junction had 13 bases not matched to a gene; V was cut back by 4 bases and J by 8 bases. The germline V gene has CDR1 LNHDA and CDR2 SQIVND (reference sequence).

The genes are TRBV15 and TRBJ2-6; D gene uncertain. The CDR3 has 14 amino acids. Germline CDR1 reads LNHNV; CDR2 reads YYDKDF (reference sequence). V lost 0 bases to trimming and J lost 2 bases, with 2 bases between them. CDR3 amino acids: CATSRDTGANVLTF. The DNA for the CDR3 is TGTGCCACCAGCAGAGATACTGGGGCCAACGTCCTGACTTTC.

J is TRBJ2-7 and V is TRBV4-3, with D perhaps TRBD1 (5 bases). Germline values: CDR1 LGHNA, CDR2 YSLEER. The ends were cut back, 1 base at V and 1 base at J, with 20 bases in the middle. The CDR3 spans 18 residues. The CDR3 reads CASSQGPLKQDRSYEQYF. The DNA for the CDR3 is TGCGCCAGCAGCCAAGGCCCCTTGAAACAGGACCGATCCTACGAGCAGTACTTC.

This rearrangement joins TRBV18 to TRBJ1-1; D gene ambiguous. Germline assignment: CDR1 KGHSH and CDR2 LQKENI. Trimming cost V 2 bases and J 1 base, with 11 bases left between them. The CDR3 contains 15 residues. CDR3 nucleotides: TGTGCCAGCTCACCATTGCCGGGGAGGAACACTGAAGCTTTCTTT. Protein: CASSPLPGRNTEAFF. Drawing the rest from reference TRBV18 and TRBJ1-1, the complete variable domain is NAGVMQNPRHLVRRRGQEARLRCSPMKGHSHVYWYRQLPEEGLKFMVYLQKENIIDESGMPKERFSAEFPKEGPSILRIQQVVRGDSAAYFCASSPLPGRNTEAFFGQGTRLTVV.

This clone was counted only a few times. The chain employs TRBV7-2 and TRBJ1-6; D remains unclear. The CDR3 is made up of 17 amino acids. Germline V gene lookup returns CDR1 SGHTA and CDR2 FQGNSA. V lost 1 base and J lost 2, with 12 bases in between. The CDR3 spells CASSLEARGAYNSPLHF. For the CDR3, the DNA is TGTGCCAGCAGCTTAGAAGCCCGAGGCGCCTATAATTCACCCCTCCACTTT.

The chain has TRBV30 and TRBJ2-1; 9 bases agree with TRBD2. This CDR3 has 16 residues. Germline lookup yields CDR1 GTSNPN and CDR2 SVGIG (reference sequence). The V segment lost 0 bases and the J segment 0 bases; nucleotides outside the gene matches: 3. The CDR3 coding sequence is TGTGCCTGGAGTGTCTCAGCGGGGGGCTCCTACAATGAGCAGTTCTTC. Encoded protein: CAWSVSAGGSYNEQFF.

CDR3 nucleotides: TGTGCCAGCACCGGTATCACAGATACGCAGTATTTT. Amino acids: CASTGITDTQYF. The V and J genes are TRBV7-9 and TRBJ2-3; D unresolved. The CDR3 has 12 amino acids. V lost 7 bases to trimming and J lost 2 bases, with 7 bases between them. CDR1 and CDR2 (germline): SEHNR, FQNEAQ (reference sequence).

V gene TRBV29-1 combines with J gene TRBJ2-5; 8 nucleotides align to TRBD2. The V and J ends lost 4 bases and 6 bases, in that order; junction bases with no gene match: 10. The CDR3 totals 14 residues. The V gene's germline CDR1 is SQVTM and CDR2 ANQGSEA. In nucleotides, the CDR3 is TGCAGCGTTGTAGCCCGACTAGCGCGCCAGACCCAGTACTTC. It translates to CSVVARLARQTQYF.

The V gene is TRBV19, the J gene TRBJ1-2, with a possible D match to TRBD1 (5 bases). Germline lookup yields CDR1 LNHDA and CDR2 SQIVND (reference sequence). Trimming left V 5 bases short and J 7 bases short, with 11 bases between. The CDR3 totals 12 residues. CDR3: CASSLGDSGYTF. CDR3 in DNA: TGTGCCAGTAGTTTAGGGGATAGTGGCTACACCTTC.

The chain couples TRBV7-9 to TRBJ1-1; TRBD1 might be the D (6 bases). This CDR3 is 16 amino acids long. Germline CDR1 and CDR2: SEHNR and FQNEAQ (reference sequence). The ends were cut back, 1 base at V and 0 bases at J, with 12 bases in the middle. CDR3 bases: TGTGCCAGCAGCTTAGGATCTTACAGGGTGAACACTGAAGCTTTCTTT. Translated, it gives CASSLGSYRVNTEAFF.

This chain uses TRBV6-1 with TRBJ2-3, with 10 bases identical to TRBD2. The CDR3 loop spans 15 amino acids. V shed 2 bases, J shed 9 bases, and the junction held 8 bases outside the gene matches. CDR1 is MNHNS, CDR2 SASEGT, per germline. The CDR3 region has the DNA TGTGCCAGCAGTGAAATAGCGGGGGGCGGAGGGACGCAGTATTTT. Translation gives CASSEIAGGGGTQYF.

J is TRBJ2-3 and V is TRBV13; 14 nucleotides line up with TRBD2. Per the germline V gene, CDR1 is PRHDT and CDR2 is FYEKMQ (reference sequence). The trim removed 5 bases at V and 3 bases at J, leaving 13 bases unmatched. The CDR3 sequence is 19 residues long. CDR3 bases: TGTGCCAGCAGCCCGGGACTAGCGGGGGCCCACCTCAGGACAGATACGCAGTATTTT. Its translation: CASSPGLAGAHLRTDTQYF.